Listed here is a single T cell receptor beta chain. These data originate in a study of cytomegalovirus exposure and HLA in healthy donors. J lost 4 bases, V lost 6 bases, and 4 bases had no gene match. The length of the CDR3 is 13 residues. CDR1 is SQVTM, CDR2 ANQGSEA, per germline. The PCR had 60 Vbeta and 13 Jbeta primers. Only in-frame clones appear in the TCRdb table, and some are missing; sequencing was by immunoSEQ multiplex PCR. Of tens of thousands of clones listed, around 81% were seen once; the top ten hold around 6.3%. This TCR came from a man in his fifties in good health and CMV-seronegative. The chain employs TRBV29-1 and TRBJ1-5; TRBD1 aligns across 9 bases. Sample: PBMCs. This CDR3 reads CSVLGTGNQPQHF. The DNA of the CDR3 is TGCAGCGTGCTAGGGACAGGGAATCAGCCCCAGCATTTT.